The clone carrying this TCR beta chain came up a few times. The antigen is not known. This entry is derived from a study of blood T cells in healthy people across ages. Study in general: Template switching picked up about one barcoded beta molecule for each two T cells. The study's findings and limits: As age increased, TCR beta diversity per million T cells fell in a roughly linear fashion.

The CDR3 length is 12 residues. Germline-derived CDR1 and CDR2 are MDHEN and SYDVKM. Trimming shortened V by 8 bases and J by 3 bases, and 11 bases separated the two germline ends. Extractions gave at least 5.5 micrograms of total RNA per sample. With a J-beta primer mix and a sample-barcoded 5' primer, a second PCR ran about 7 to 12 cycles. A tag from a template-switch adaptor with 12 random nucleotides marked each cDNA molecule. A single record per CDR3 protein comes from TCRdb applying MiXCR to the 5' RACE reads. The table includes fewer than 750,000 distinct CDR3 sequences, 45% to 55% detected once.

The source is a man older than 75 in good health. The sequenced sample was blood. This sequence joins TRBV28 and TRBJ2-7; D is unresolved. The CDR3 bases are TGTGCCAGCGGGCTTGGGGACTACGAGCAGTACTTC. It yields the protein CASGLGDYEQYF.